This TCR beta chain was sequenced in a study of early T cells in non-severe SARS-CoV-2 infection. Background on the study: The authors sequenced bulk RNA from unsorted whole blood, leaving chains unpaired.

This clonotype was found many times. No antigen is known for it. General study findings and limits: VDJdb matches were skewed toward anti-spike CD8 T cell responses.

Unique molecular identifiers tagged individual cDNA molecules. Via MiXCR, TCRdb re-called the 5' RACE reads, giving one row per CDR3 protein. The data contain about 83,000 distinct CDR3 sequences, about 12% of them seen just once; the ten biggest clones take up just over 6.5%. The sequence came from an adult who was a healthcare worker with PCR-confirmed SARS-CoV-2 infection or an uninfected control (not recorded which). The specimen was whole blood.

CDR3 in DNA: TGTGCCAGCTCAGCGGGACAGGGGCCCACCGGGGAGCTGTTTTTT. Protein sequence: CASSAGQGPTGELFF. This rearrangement joins TRBV18 to TRBJ2-2; 10 nucleotides line up with TRBD1. There are 15 residues in the CDR3. The germline gives CDR1 KGHSH, CDR2 LQKENI. After removal of 5 bases from V and 4 bases from J, the junction contained 4 bases not matched to a gene.